This T cell receptor beta chain came from a study of shared T cell receptors in the human thymus. The CDR3 is made up of 11 amino acids. V lost 6 bases and J lost 2, with 6 bases in between. Germline CDR1 reads DFQATT; CDR2 reads SNEGSKA (reference sequence). Assay: immunoSEQ multiplex PCR; the TCRdb copy retains only in-frame clones and omits some. The sample has under 700,000 clones; about four fifths are singletons. The sample also formed part of further work on human thymus T cells. That work states: Immunologically healthy infants in Finland undergoing congenital heart defect surgery were the donors. It was from resections taken during corrective heart surgery that the thymus tissue came. What appeared biased in thymic and blood repertoires was the usage of V and J genes. Related research described strongly overlapping thymic repertoires in unrelated people.

The material sequenced was thymocytes. The TCR originated in a boy younger than two with a congenital heart defect. V gene TRBV20-1 combines with J gene TRBJ2-3; D remains ambiguous. This CDR3 reads CSAMSTDTQYF. CDR3 nucleotides: TGCAGTGCCATGTCCACAGATACGCAGTATTTT.